This is a list of T cell receptor beta chains from one sample in a study of T cells after yellow fever vaccination. A single record per CDR3 protein comes from TCRdb applying MiXCR to the 5' RACE reads. The sample carries about 180,000 distinct CDR3 sequences, 5.5% to 8% recorded once. The sample here was CD4+ T cells sorted from PBMCs, taken on the day of the first yellow fever vaccination. The origin of the receptors is a man aged 18 to 30 who received the YFV17D yellow fever vaccine. The CDR3 runs from the conserved cysteine through the conserved F or W. Fields, in order: V gene, CDR3 length, clone size, J gene, D gene, CDR3 DNA, CDR3 protein. D genes are given only for firm matches. A row's size may be missing; if present it is once, few, many or a size class.

v_gene: TRBV9
len: 16
abundance: many
j_gene: TRBJ2-3
d_gene: NA
CDR3nt: TGTGCCAGCAGCGTAGGGGCCTCACCAGGCACAGATACGCAGTATTTT
CDR3aa: CASSVGASPGTDTQYF

v_gene: TRBV29-1
len: 15
abundance: many
j_gene: TRBJ2-3
d_gene: TRBD2
CDR3nt: TGCAGCGTTGGCCTAGCGGGGGCCTTCACAGATACGCAGTATTTT
CDR3aa: CSVGLAGAFTDTQYF

v_gene: TRBV18
len: 14
abundance: NA
j_gene: TRBJ1-2
d_gene: NA
CDR3nt: TGTGCCAGCTCACCACCCGGGACAAACTATGGCTACACCTTC
CDR3aa: CASSPPGTNYGYTF

v_gene: TRBV6-1
len: 14
abundance: NA
j_gene: TRBJ1-3
d_gene: NA
CDR3nt: TGTGCCAGCAGTACCCAGGGGCGAGGAAACACCATATATTTT
CDR3aa: CASSTQGRGNTIYF

v_gene: TRBV7-9
len: 13
abundance: many
j_gene: TRBJ1-5
d_gene: NA
CDR3nt: TGTGCCAGCAGCTTATTCGAGAATCAGCCCCAGCATTTT
CDR3aa: CASSLFENQPQHF

v_gene: TRBV27
len: 16
abundance: many
j_gene: TRBJ1-6
d_gene: NA
CDR3nt: TGTGCCAGCAGTTTATCCCCAGGGTGGTATAATTCACCCCTCCACTTT
CDR3aa: CASSLSPGWYNSPLHF

v_gene: TRBV20-1
len: 16
abundance: many
j_gene: TRBJ2-5
d_gene: NA
CDR3nt: TGCAGTGCTAGAGATTTTATGGCGGCTGGCCAAGAGACCCAGTACTTC
CDR3aa: CSARDFMAAGQETQYF

v_gene: TRBV4-3
len: 16
abundance: NA
j_gene: TRBJ1-1
d_gene: NA
CDR3nt: TGCGCCAGCAGCCAAGGAGTAGGGGGGGGTGACACTGAAGCTTTCTTT
CDR3aa: CASSQGVGGGDTEAFF

v_gene: TRBV5-1
len: 16
abundance: NA
j_gene: TRBJ1-1
d_gene: NA
CDR3nt: TGCGCCAGCAGCGCCGGGACTCTTGGGTTAAACACTGAAGCTTTCTTT
CDR3aa: CASSAGTLGLNTEAFF

v_gene: TRBV5-4
len: 15
abundance: few
j_gene: TRBJ2-1
d_gene: NA
CDR3nt: TGTGCCAGCAGCGTGACTCTATCCTCCTACAATGAGCAGTTCTTC
CDR3aa: CASSVTLSSYNEQFF

v_gene: TRBV5-4
len: 13
abundance: many
j_gene: TRBJ2-1
d_gene: NA
CDR3nt: TGTGCCAGCAGCTTGGCCGGGCCAGATGAGCAGTTCTTC
CDR3aa: CASSLAGPDEQFF

v_gene: TRBV4-1
len: 16
abundance: NA
j_gene: TRBJ1-5
d_gene: NA
CDR3nt: TGCGCCAGCAGCCAAGATCCGGTCGCAGGGAATCAGCCCCAGCATTTT
CDR3aa: CASSQDPVAGNQPQHF

v_gene: TRBV10-3
len: 14
abundance: many
j_gene: TRBJ2-2
d_gene: TRBD1
CDR3nt: TGTGCCATCAGTGCGAGGGGGCAGGCCGGGGAGCTGTTTTTT
CDR3aa: CAISARGQAGELFF

v_gene: TRBV7-3
len: 14
abundance: many
j_gene: TRBJ1-1
d_gene: TRBD1
CDR3nt: TGTGCCAGCAGTCTCGGGACAGGGTTTTCTGAAGCTTTCTTT
CDR3aa: CASSLGTGFSEAFF

v_gene: TRBV6-2/TRBV6-3
len: 12
abundance: many
j_gene: TRBJ2-3
d_gene: NA
CDR3nt: TGTGCCAGCAGGCGGTATGCGGATACGCAGTATTTT
CDR3aa: CASRRYADTQYF

v_gene: TRBV7-3
len: 17
abundance: few
j_gene: TRBJ2-2
d_gene: TRBD2
CDR3nt: TGTGCCAGCAGTTCAAATCCTACTAGCGGGGTGAGCGGGGAGCTGTTTTTT
CDR3aa: CASSSNPTSGVSGELFF

v_gene: TRBV7-2
len: 16
abundance: NA
j_gene: TRBJ2-1
d_gene: TRBD2
CDR3nt: TGTGCCAGCAGCTCACCAAGCGGGGGGGGACTTTATGAGCAGTTCTTC
CDR3aa: CASSSPSGGGLYEQFF

v_gene: TRBV4-1
len: 14
abundance: NA
j_gene: TRBJ1-4
d_gene: NA
CDR3nt: TGCGCCAGCAGCCAGGGGGTGAATAATGAAAAACTGTTTTTT
CDR3aa: CASSQGVNNEKLFF

v_gene: TRBV9
len: 16
abundance: NA
j_gene: TRBJ2-3
d_gene: TRBD2
CDR3nt: TGTGCCAGCAGCGTTGAGCGGGGGGGCCCAGCAGATACGCAGTATTTT
CDR3aa: CASSVERGGPADTQYF

v_gene: TRBV28
len: 15
abundance: NA
j_gene: TRBJ1-5
d_gene: NA
CDR3nt: TGTGCCAGCAGTTCCTCCGACGGGAGCAATCAGCCCCAGCATTTT
CDR3aa: CASSSSDGSNQPQHF

v_gene: TRBV27
len: 15
abundance: many
j_gene: TRBJ2-5
d_gene: TRBD2
CDR3nt: TGTGCCAGCAGTTCCCCAGCGGGGGCGGAGGAGACCCAGTACTTC
CDR3aa: CASSSPAGAEETQYF

v_gene: TRBV30
len: 13
abundance: many
j_gene: TRBJ2-5
d_gene: TRBD1
CDR3nt: TGTGCCTGGAGTCCGACAGGGGGAGAGACCCAGTACTTC
CDR3aa: CAWSPTGGETQYF

v_gene: TRBV12-3/TRBV12-4
len: 18
abundance: NA
j_gene: TRBJ1-1
d_gene: TRBD1
CDR3nt: TGTGCCAGCAGTTTATGGACAGGGGTGATTATTGATATCAGAGAAGCTTTCTTT
CDR3aa: CASSLWTGVIIDIREAFF

v_gene: TRBV5-6
len: 14
abundance: many
j_gene: TRBJ2-3
d_gene: NA
CDR3nt: TGTGCCAGCAGCTTCGGGACGCGAACAGATACGCAGTATTTT
CDR3aa: CASSFGTRTDTQYF

v_gene: TRBV7-9
len: 15
abundance: many
j_gene: TRBJ2-1
d_gene: TRBD1
CDR3nt: TGTGCCAGCAGCCCGGGACAGGGGGCCCACAATGAGCAGTTCTTC
CDR3aa: CASSPGQGAHNEQFF

v_gene: TRBV5-1
len: 14
abundance: many
j_gene: TRBJ1-1
d_gene: NA
CDR3nt: TGCGCCAGCAGCTTGGATTGGTTGAACACTGAAGCTTTCTTT
CDR3aa: CASSLDWLNTEAFF

v_gene: TRBV30
len: 13
abundance: NA
j_gene: TRBJ2-2
d_gene: TRBD1
CDR3nt: TGTGCCTGGGGGACAGGGGTATCCGGGGAGCTGTTTTTT
CDR3aa: CAWGTGVSGELFF

v_gene: TRBV12-3/TRBV12-4
len: 17
abundance: NA
j_gene: TRBJ1-1
d_gene: NA
CDR3nt: TGTGCCAGCAGATACCCCTTCGCCGGGAGGCGAAGGACTGAAGCTTTCTTT
CDR3aa: CASRYPFAGRRRTEAFF

v_gene: TRBV28
len: 18
abundance: few
j_gene: TRBJ2-6
d_gene: TRBD2
CDR3nt: TGTGCCAGCAGTTTGTCCGTCGGGAGGTCTAACTGGGCCAACGTCCTGACTTTC
CDR3aa: CASSLSVGRSNWANVLTF

v_gene: TRBV11-2
len: 12
abundance: NA
j_gene: TRBJ2-5
d_gene: NA
CDR3nt: TGTGCCAGCAGCTTAGCGGGAGCGACCCAGTACTTC
CDR3aa: CASSLAGATQYF

v_gene: TRBV6-1
len: 14
abundance: many
j_gene: TRBJ1-5
d_gene: TRBD1
CDR3nt: TGTGCCAGCAGTGGTGGGACAGGGGTTCAGCCCCAGCATTTT
CDR3aa: CASSGGTGVQPQHF

v_gene: TRBV20-1
len: 13
abundance: many
j_gene: TRBJ1-2
d_gene: NA
CDR3nt: TGCAGTACTTTACGACAGGCGCCCTATGGCTACACCTTC
CDR3aa: CSTLRQAPYGYTF

v_gene: TRBV5-8
len: 15
abundance: few
j_gene: TRBJ1-4
d_gene: NA
CDR3nt: TGTGCCAGCAGCTTGCCCCTAGGAGGGAGTGAAAAACTGTTTTTT
CDR3aa: CASSLPLGGSEKLFF

v_gene: TRBV3-1
len: 15
abundance: NA
j_gene: TRBJ1-5
d_gene: TRBD1
CDR3nt: TGTGCCAGCTCCCGAGGACAGGGAGGCGGGCAGCCCCAGCATTTT
CDR3aa: CASSRGQGGGQPQHF

v_gene: TRBV15
len: 12
abundance: many
j_gene: TRBJ2-1
d_gene: NA
CDR3nt: TGTGCCACCAGCAGAGATCGCAATGAGCAGTTCTTC
CDR3aa: CATSRDRNEQFF

v_gene: TRBV12-3/TRBV12-4
len: 15
abundance: many
j_gene: TRBJ1-1
d_gene: TRBD1
CDR3nt: TGTGCCAGCAGTCCCTCAGGGACAGGGAACACTGAAGCTTTCTTT
CDR3aa: CASSPSGTGNTEAFF

v_gene: TRBV7-2
len: 15
abundance: NA
j_gene: TRBJ1-1
d_gene: TRBD1
CDR3nt: TGTGCCAGCAGGACTCCGACAGGGGGCGACACTGAAGCTTTCTTT
CDR3aa: CASRTPTGGDTEAFF

v_gene: TRBV5-1
len: 14
abundance: many
j_gene: TRBJ2-3
d_gene: NA
CDR3nt: TGCGCCAGCAGCATAGGACAGCGCACAGATACGCAGTATTTT
CDR3aa: CASSIGQRTDTQYF

v_gene: TRBV7-2
len: 17
abundance: few
j_gene: TRBJ2-3
d_gene: TRBD1
CDR3nt: TGTGCCAGCAGCTTAGCCCCCGGGACAGCAAGCACAGATACGCAGTATTTT
CDR3aa: CASSLAPGTASTDTQYF

v_gene: TRBV27
len: 13
abundance: few
j_gene: TRBJ2-7
d_gene: NA
CDR3nt: TGTGCCAGCAGTCGCCTTTACACCTACGAGCAGTACTTC
CDR3aa: CASSRLYTYEQYF

v_gene: TRBV24-1
len: 13
abundance: many
j_gene: TRBJ2-3
d_gene: NA
CDR3nt: TGTGCCACCACGGAAGACGAGTCAGATACGCAGTATTTT
CDR3aa: CATTEDESDTQYF

v_gene: TRBV20-1
len: 13
abundance: NA
j_gene: TRBJ1-1
d_gene: NA
CDR3nt: TGCAGTGCTAGAGAGGACAAATACACTGAAGCTTTCTTT
CDR3aa: CSAREDKYTEAFF

v_gene: TRBV20-1
len: 12
abundance: many
j_gene: TRBJ1-3
d_gene: NA
CDR3nt: TGCAGTGCTGCTGGGCCCGGAAACACCATATATTTT
CDR3aa: CSAAGPGNTIYF

v_gene: TRBV7-2
len: 11
abundance: many
j_gene: TRBJ2-5
d_gene: NA
CDR3nt: TGTGCCAGCAGCTACGACCAGTATCCGTACTTC
CDR3aa: CASSYDQYPYF

v_gene: TRBV5-1
len: 14
abundance: many
j_gene: TRBJ2-1
d_gene: NA
CDR3nt: TGCGCCAGCAGCTTGGAAAGTCGGGCGAATGAGCAGTTCTTC
CDR3aa: CASSLESRANEQFF

v_gene: TRBV5-1
len: 15
abundance: many
j_gene: TRBJ2-7
d_gene: TRBD1
CDR3nt: TGCGCCAGCAGGTCCGGGACAGCCTTCCCCTACGAGCAGTACTTC
CDR3aa: CASRSGTAFPYEQYF

v_gene: TRBV5-1
len: 16
abundance: many
j_gene: TRBJ2-2
d_gene: NA
CDR3nt: TGCGCCAGCAGCTTGGCGGCCTGGGGGGAAACCGGGGAGCTGTTTTTT
CDR3aa: CASSLAAWGETGELFF

v_gene: TRBV29-1
len: 10
abundance: many
j_gene: TRBJ1-1
d_gene: NA
CDR3nt: TGCAGCGTTGTCCCCACTGAAGCTTTCTTT
CDR3aa: CSVVPTEAFF

v_gene: TRBV29-1
len: 14
abundance: NA
j_gene: TRBJ1-2
d_gene: TRBD1
CDR3nt: TGCAGCGTTGCACGTGACAGGGGATGGTATGGCTACACCTTC
CDR3aa: CSVARDRGWYGYTF

v_gene: TRBV7-8
len: 13
abundance: many
j_gene: TRBJ2-5
d_gene: NA
CDR3nt: TGTGCCAGCAGCCGCTGGGGTTCGGAGACCCAGTACTTC
CDR3aa: CASSRWGSETQYF

v_gene: TRBV7-6
len: 13
abundance: NA
j_gene: TRBJ1-1
d_gene: NA
CDR3nt: TGTGCCAGCAGCCCTTATCCGACAGTTGAAGCTTTCTTT
CDR3aa: CASSPYPTVEAFF

v_gene: TRBV20-1
len: 13
abundance: many
j_gene: TRBJ1-2
d_gene: NA
CDR3nt: TGCAGTGCTCAACAGCGAACTAACTATGGCTACACCTTC
CDR3aa: CSAQQRTNYGYTF

v_gene: TRBV7-2
len: 14
abundance: many
j_gene: TRBJ2-5
d_gene: NA
CDR3nt: TGTGCCAGCAGCCCCCTTGGGGGAACGGAGACCCAGTACTTC
CDR3aa: CASSPLGGTETQYF

v_gene: TRBV29-1
len: 13
abundance: many
j_gene: TRBJ2-3
d_gene: NA
CDR3nt: TGCAGCGCCGACTCGGCTAGCACAGATACGCAGTATTTT
CDR3aa: CSADSASTDTQYF

v_gene: TRBV5-1
len: 14
abundance: many
j_gene: TRBJ1-5
d_gene: NA
CDR3nt: TGCGCCAGCAGCCCCGGACATAGCAATCAGCCCCAGCATTTT
CDR3aa: CASSPGHSNQPQHF

v_gene: TRBV20-1
len: 12
abundance: few
j_gene: TRBJ2-3
d_gene: NA
CDR3nt: TGCAGTGCTAGAGACTCGGGAGATACGCAGTATTTT
CDR3aa: CSARDSGDTQYF